Given below is one T cell receptor (beta chain) in context. Its antigen is currently unknown. The time point denotes: recipient sample about 28 days before transplant, after cytoreduction. This sample was taken from a study of T cell clonotyping in hematopoietic cell transplantation. The study, taken as a whole, reports: Few recipient clonotypes overlapped donors; over 95% were de novo at given depth. Graft donor and pretransplant recipient Inverse Simpson Index values predicted broader posttransplant TCR diversity. Recipient TCR diversity dropped after transplant; expanded clonotypes rose from day 30 to 180. No sorting was done, leaving CD4 and CD8 contributions mixed.

TCRdb's table, derived via immunoSEQ multiplex PCR, lists solely in-frame clones and lacks some. The sample has 45,000 or so clones; roughly 80% are singletons. The sequenced sample was peripheral blood mononuclear cells, obtained before stem cell transplant. This receptor was identified in a man aged 55 to 69 with myelodysplastic syndrome. Some clones in this sample may be carry-over from other donors' samples.

In nucleotides, the CDR3 is TGTGCCAGCATTAGGGGCCTACTGCAAGAAGGGGAGCTGTTTTTT. It encodes CASIRGLLQEGELFF. This chain uses TRBV6-6 with TRBJ2-2, with TRBD1 as a possible D gene (5 bases). The CDR3 consists of 15 residues. Germline V lookup: CDR1 MNHNY, CDR2 SVGAGI (reference sequence). V was clipped by 7 bases and J by 8 bases, with 20 bases between them.